The TCR beta chain under discussion was sequenced for a study of blood T cell repertoires in COVID-19 (dated by TCRdb to 2018 to 2021). For context, the study as a whole: Collaborator samples came from the United States, Italy and Spain and covered acute and convalescent phases of COVID-19. The prospective study material was composed of cDNA or gDNA derived from T cells, B-cell-depleted T cells, or PBMCs. The repertoires were made available in a free public database intended to serve as a resource for research on the immune response to SARS-CoV-2. Nearly every sample came with metadata listing a de-identified subject ID, COVID-19 status, age in years and sex. The dataset comprised deeply sampled blood TCRbeta repertoires from subjects exposed to, actively infected with, or recovered from COVID-19. Where HLA class I and class II types were available, the types were taken from metadata supplied by the sample provider, not from assay-based typing. Samples came from the ongoing ImmuneRACE study (first 160 participants) plus 1,254 subjects from 6 global collaborators.

The immunoSEQ Assay, a bias-controlled multiplex PCR, was used to amplify TCRbeta CDR3 regions from genomic DNA. As for how the authors treated the data: Nucleated cell counts per sample were estimated from amplification of reference gene primers within the assay. To quantify the absolute abundance of each unique TCRbeta CDR3 rearrangement, sequence reads were collapsed and filtered. Productive Simpson clonality was computed per sample as the square root of Simpson's diversity index over productive rearrangements. TCRdb limited this immuneACCESS table to in-frame rearrangements with V and J called. A share of clones is missing; checked studies link under half to unresolved V genes, and the rest is unexplained. That table gives V, J and clone size, and the DNA gave D and trimming. This sample has roughly 500,000 clones in its table, and about 88% of those were observed once. Roughly 8% of the sample is taken by the ten largest.

Concerning this clone itself: Which antigen it targets is not known. Base-call qualities are not available, and no considerably larger clone is one nucleotide away. Different DNA sequences within this sample yield the same CDR3.

Participants in the prospective study were enrolled through a virtual design, were aged roughly 18 to 100 years, and lived in roughly 24 United States geographic areas. In the prospective study, participants were assigned to cohorts based on the clinical history participants reported in a screening survey and a study questionnaire. ImmuneRACE Cohort 3 recovered participants were defined by two consecutive negative NP/OP PCR tests, healthcare professional clearance, or symptom resolution. Mobile phlebotomists in the prospective study collected whole blood, serum and a nasopharyngeal or oropharyngeal swab from every participant. Over an approximately 2-month period, participants in the prospective study had the option of providing additional blood draws and questionnaires. Blood samples from the prospective study were shipped frozen or at room temperature prior to DNA extraction. Including the terminal cysteine and phenylalanine, the CDR3 comprises 14 residues. Only the CDR3 region is kept as DNA, spanning 42 bases read in frame from base 1. Taken from the germline V gene, the CDR1 and CDR2 loops are MNHNS and SASEGT. V lost 2 bases and J lost 5 bases; the stretch between them is 9 bases long.

The full study reports these points: How much clinical and demographic metadata was included differed by source and by participant, and the metadata was provided uncurated.

The sequence was collected from a woman aged 60-70 years who had recovered from COVID-19. The sequencing sample was made of PBMCs or T cells enriched from blood (not recorded which). The sequence links TRBV6-1 to TRBJ1-4; TRBD1 is perhaps the D gene, given 5 matching bases. CDR3 loop: CASSEPGGNEKLFF. The sequenced DNA is TGTGCCAGCAGTGAACCGGGGGGGAATGAAAAACTGTTTTTT.